Relative to its sample, the clone carrying this T cell receptor (beta chain) is large. The target antigen is unknown. This sample is drawn from a study of T cells in localized non-small cell lung cancer. General observations from the study: Sequencing involved a lone tumor region, leaving heterogeneity possible. Adjacent lung had a median roughly 61 of the 100 largest tumor clones. In uninvolved adjacent lung, T cell clonality reached its highest value, exceeding tumor.

Germline V gene sequence: CDR1 MNHNS, CDR2 SASEGT. The CDR3 contains 15 residues. Between the trimmed V and J ends, which lost 1 base and 5 bases, there was a span of 11 bases. Assay used: immunoSEQ multiplex PCR; TCRdb lists only in-frame clones, some missing. This sample carries 1,500 to 2,500 clones, approximately 32% of them seen once, and the ten largest clones take around 7.2%. Sequences were derived from lung tumor tissue, sampled before any cancer treatment. The chain carries TRBV6-1 and TRBJ1-4; D is ambiguous. The clonotype was recovered from a male donor older than 55 with stage I squamous cell lung carcinoma. The CDR3 loop is CASSEGMGRNEKLFF. Here the CDR3 DNA reads TGTGCCAGCAGTGAAGGCATGGGCCGAAATGAAAAACTGTTTTTT.